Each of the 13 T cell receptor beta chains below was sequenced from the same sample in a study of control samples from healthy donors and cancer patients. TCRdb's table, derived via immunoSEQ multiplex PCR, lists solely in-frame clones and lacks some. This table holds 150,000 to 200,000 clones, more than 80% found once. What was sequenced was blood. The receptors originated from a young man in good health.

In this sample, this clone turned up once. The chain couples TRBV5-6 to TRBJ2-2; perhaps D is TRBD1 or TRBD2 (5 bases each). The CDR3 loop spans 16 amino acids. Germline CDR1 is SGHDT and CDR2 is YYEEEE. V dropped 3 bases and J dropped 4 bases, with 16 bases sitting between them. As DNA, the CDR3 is TGTGCCAGCAGCTGGGGTGGGTCAGGGACCACCGGGGAGCTGTTTTTT. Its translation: CASSWGGSGTTGELFF.

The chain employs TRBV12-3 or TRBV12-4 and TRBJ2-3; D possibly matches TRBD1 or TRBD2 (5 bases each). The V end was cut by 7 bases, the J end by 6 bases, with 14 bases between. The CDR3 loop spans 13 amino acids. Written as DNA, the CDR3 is TGTGCCAGCACCATAGTGGGGGATGATACGCAGTATTTT. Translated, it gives CASTIVGDDTQYF.

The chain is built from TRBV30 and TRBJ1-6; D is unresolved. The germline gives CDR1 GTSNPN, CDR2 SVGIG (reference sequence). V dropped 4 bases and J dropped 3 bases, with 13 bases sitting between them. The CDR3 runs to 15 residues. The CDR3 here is CAWNKGRSYNSPLHF. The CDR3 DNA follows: TGTGCCTGGAATAAAGGACGGAGCTATAATTCACCCCTCCACTTT.

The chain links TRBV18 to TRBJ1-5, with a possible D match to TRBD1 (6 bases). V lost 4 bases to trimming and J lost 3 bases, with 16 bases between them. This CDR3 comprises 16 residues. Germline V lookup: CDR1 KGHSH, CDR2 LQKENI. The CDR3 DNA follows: TGTGCCAGCTCACACGCCCACCGGGACATCAATCAGCCCCAGCATTTT. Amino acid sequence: CASSHAHRDINQPQHF.

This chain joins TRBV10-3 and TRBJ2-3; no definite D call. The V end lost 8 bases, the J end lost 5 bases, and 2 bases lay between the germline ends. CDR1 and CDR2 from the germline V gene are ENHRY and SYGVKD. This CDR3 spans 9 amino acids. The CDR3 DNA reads TGTGCCATCGGAGATACGCAGTATTTT. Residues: CAIGDTQYF.

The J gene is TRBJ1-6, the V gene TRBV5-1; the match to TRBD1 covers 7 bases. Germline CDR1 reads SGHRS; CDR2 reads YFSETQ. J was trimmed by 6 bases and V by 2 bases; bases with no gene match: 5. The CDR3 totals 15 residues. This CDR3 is CASSLEGAGNSPLHF. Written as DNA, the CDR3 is TGCGCCAGCAGCTTAGAGGGGGCAGGTAATTCACCCCTCCACTTT.

The CDR3: CASSPTARLAGVSDTQYF. CDR3 sequence (DNA): TGTGCCAGCAGCCCCACCGCCAGGCTAGCGGGGGTTTCAGATACGCAGTATTTT. The chain carries TRBV3-1 (or the pseudogene TRBV3-2) and TRBJ2-3; 10 nucleotides match TRBD2. Germline CDR1 and CDR2: LGHDT and YNNKEL (reference sequence). Germline trimming cut 4 bases from V and 4 bases from J; bases unmatched to any gene: 14. The CDR3 loop spans 18 amino acids.

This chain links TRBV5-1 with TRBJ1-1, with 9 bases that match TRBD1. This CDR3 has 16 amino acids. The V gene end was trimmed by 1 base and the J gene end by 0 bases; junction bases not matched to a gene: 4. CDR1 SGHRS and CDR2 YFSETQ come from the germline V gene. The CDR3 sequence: CASSLSGTGLNTEAFF. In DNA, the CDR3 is TGCGCCAGCAGCTTGAGTGGGACAGGGCTGAACACTGAAGCTTTCTTT.

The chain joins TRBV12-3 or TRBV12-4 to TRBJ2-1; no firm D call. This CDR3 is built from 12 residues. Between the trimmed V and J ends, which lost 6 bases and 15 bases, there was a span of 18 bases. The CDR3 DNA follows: TGTGCCAGCAGGCAGTATACAATGAGGTCGTTCTTC. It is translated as CASRQYTMRSFF.

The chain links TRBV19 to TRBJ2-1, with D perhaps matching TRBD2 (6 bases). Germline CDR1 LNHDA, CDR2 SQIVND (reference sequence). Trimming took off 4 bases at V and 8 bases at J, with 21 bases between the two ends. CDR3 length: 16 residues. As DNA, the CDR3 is TGTGCCAGTAGTACTAGACCGGGACTGTACCGCGATGAGCAGTTCTTC. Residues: CASSTRPGLYRDEQFF.

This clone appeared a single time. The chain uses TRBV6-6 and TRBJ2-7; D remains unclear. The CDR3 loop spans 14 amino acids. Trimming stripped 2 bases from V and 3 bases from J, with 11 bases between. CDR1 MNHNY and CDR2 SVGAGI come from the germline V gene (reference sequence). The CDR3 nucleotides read TGTGCCAGCAGTTACCCTACTAAGCTCTACGAGCAGTACTTC. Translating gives CASSYPTKLYEQYF.

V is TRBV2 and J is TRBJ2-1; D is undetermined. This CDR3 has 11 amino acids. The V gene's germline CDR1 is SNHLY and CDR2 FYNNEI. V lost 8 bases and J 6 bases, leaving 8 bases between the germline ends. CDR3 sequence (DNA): TGTGCCAGCGAGGTAGGCAATGAGCAGTTCTTC. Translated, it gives CASEVGNEQFF. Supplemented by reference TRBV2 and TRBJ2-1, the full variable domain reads EPEVTQTPSHQVTQMGQEVILRCVPISNHLYFYWYRQILGQKVEFLVSFYNNEISEKSEIFDDQFSVERPDGSNFTLKIRSTKLEDSAMYFCASEVGNEQFFGPGTRLTVL.

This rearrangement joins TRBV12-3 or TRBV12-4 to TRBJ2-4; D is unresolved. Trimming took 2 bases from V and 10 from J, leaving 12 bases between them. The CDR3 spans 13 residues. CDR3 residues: CASSLISLRIQYF. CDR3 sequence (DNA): TGTGCCAGCAGTTTAATATCGTTGAGAATTCAGTACTTC.